These T cell receptor beta chains were read from a single sample in a study of blood T cells in healthy people across ages. Each CDR3 protein gets one entry after TCRdb re-called the 5' RACE reads with MiXCR. Here the sample spans 600,000 to 850,000 distinct CDR3 sequences, approximately 39% being singletons. Source material: blood. The source of these receptors is a woman aged 55-70 years in good health. CDR3s include the opening cysteine and the closing phenylalanine or tryptophan. A D gene is named only where the DNA matches it firmly. Where a row states a size, it is once, few, many or the class of an expanded clone; other rows omit it.

many	TRBV29-1	TRBD2	TRBJ2-1	CSGGTSGPEQFF
many	TRBV7-2	-	TRBJ1-2	CASSIVFGGPNGYTF
-	TRBV5-1	TRBD1	TRBJ1-5	CASSLEGQFNQPQHF
-	TRBV19	TRBD2	TRBJ2-3	CASSIGASGGPTDTQYF
-	TRBV10-3	-	TRBJ2-3	CAISVGRASTDTQYF
few	TRBV29-1	-	TRBJ1-5	CSVGSGNNQPQHF
-	TRBV5-1	-	TRBJ2-3	CASSFGDSTDTQYF
few	TRBV7-3	TRBD1	TRBJ1-1	CASSLTWQGETEAFF
-	TRBV6-5	TRBD2	TRBJ2-4	CASSQLAGDGEQYF
few	TRBV7-9	TRBD1	TRBJ2-1	CASDAGTAYNEQFF
-	TRBV25-1	-	TRBJ2-1	CASSEDGALPTWNEQFF
few	TRBV11-3	-	TRBJ2-3	CASSLRDRSREGPDTQYF
-	TRBV5-1	TRBD2	TRBJ2-1	CASVGLAGGQGEQFF
-	TRBV3-1	TRBD2	TRBJ2-3	CSSRPSRAQRGATPSTDTQYF
-	TRBV2	-	TRBJ1-2	CASSDQVGKYGYTF
-	TRBV7-9	-	TRBJ2-3	CASSLRRESTDTQYF
-	TRBV11-2	TRBD1	TRBJ1-1	CASSRGQGIEEAFF
-	TRBV6-1	TRBD2	TRBJ2-1	CASRSTSGGTYSYNEQFF
few	TRBV29-1	TRBD2	TRBJ2-7	CSVSGTSPSYEQYF
-	TRBV6-1	-	TRBJ2-2	CASSGEGTGELFF
once	TRBV20-1	-	TRBJ2-4	CSARERSGDPQLAKNIQYF
few	TRBV28	TRBD1	TRBJ2-3	CASSLPPRTGLTQYF
-	TRBV3-1	TRBD1	TRBJ1-1	CASSQDLTGGHTEAFF
many	TRBV6-2/TRBV6-3	-	TRBJ2-4	CASVPWQGNIQYF
-	TRBV7-2	-	TRBJ1-4	CAGSLGMGRNEKLFF
-	TRBV20-1	-	TRBJ2-4	CSASPGGKNIQYF
-	TRBV18	-	TRBJ1-2	CASSPGTLTDGYTF
-	TRBV7-9	TRBD1	TRBJ1-6	CASSLSPFGVQGANSPLHF
-	TRBV3-1	TRBD2	TRBJ2-6	CASSPTSGGSGANVLTF
few	TRBV27	-	TRBJ2-3	CASSLRGYTSTDTQYF
-	TRBV2	-	TRBJ2-7	CASKVGEAGEQYF
-	TRBV27	TRBD2	TRBJ2-1	CASSLASGHNRPYEQFF
few	TRBV28	-	TRBJ2-1	CASGIARRTYNEQFF